The entry that follows covers one TCR beta chain sequence. V was clipped by 4 bases and J by 5 bases; unmatched bases: 20. The CDR3 spans 18 residues. Germline CDR1 is SQVTM and CDR2 is ANQGSEA. The TCR library protocol attached unique molecular identifiers to the individual cDNA molecules. TCRdb reprocessed the 5' RACE reads via MiXCR and lists one record per CDR3 protein. This sample has around 81,000 distinct CDR3 sequences, with more than 13% found just once. These data originate in a study of early T cells in non-severe SARS-CoV-2 infection. In the study overall: Bulk RNA from unsorted whole blood was sequenced; chains were unpaired.

Sequenced sample: whole blood. The chain uses TRBV29-1 and TRBJ2-5, with TRBD2 identical over 9 bases. The clonotype originates from an adult who was a healthcare worker with PCR-confirmed SARS-CoV-2 infection or an uninfected control (not recorded which). The CDR3: CSVVVVGAGGRWSETQYF. CDR3 in DNA: TGCAGCGTTGTGGTGGTCGGAGCGGGGGGCCGCTGGAGTGAGACCCAGTACTTC.